The 11 T cell receptor beta chains below all came from one sample that was sequenced in a study of blood T cell repertoires in COVID-19. Measured with immunoSEQ multiplex PCR; TCRdb has only the in-frame clones, and not every one. Here the sample spans 250,000 to 350,000 clones, about nine tenths being singletons. The sequenced sample consisted of peripheral blood. The receptors shown here come from a woman between 55 and 75 years old with acute or convalescent COVID-19.

This clone was counted a single time. This CDR3 reads CASSFEARRARGDTQYF. CDR3 DNA: TGTGCCAGCAGCTTCGAGGCTCGGAGGGCCCGTGGAGATACGCAGTATTTT. The genes are TRBV5-4 and TRBJ2-3, with D possibly matching TRBD2 (6 bases). V was clipped by 2 bases and J by 5 bases, with 21 bases between them. CDR1 SGHNT and CDR2 YYREEE come from the germline V gene (reference sequence). The CDR3 covers 17 residues.

This chain joins TRBV7-2 and TRBJ1-2; TRBD1 aligns across 8 bases. V lost 4 bases and J lost 4; bases outside the gene matches: 8. CDR3 length: 15 amino acids. Germline V gene lookup returns CDR1 SGHTA and CDR2 FQGNSA. CDR3 coding DNA: TGTGCCAGCAGCTCGGGACAGGCGGCTTTCTATGGCTACACCTTC. Protein product: CASSSGQAAFYGYTF.

With regard to this clone: Its ends do not fully match the called genes, so a read error is possible. The gene calls are TRBV4-2 and TRBJ1-6; possibly TRBD1 for D (6 bases). Germline V gene lookup returns CDR1 LGHNA and CDR2 YNFKEQ. This CDR3 spans 18 amino acids. The CDR3 bases are TGTGCCAGCAGTCAAGAGTCAGGACAGAGCTCCTATAATTCACCCCTCCACTTT. Encoded protein: CASSQESGQSSYNSPLHF.

This clone has a single count. V gene TRBV19 combines with J gene TRBJ2-1; TRBD1 matches 8 bases. Germline lookup yields CDR1 LNHDA and CDR2 SQIVND (reference sequence). The CDR3 runs to 18 residues. Trimming took 3 bases from V and 5 from J; bases not matched to a gene: 15. The CDR3 coding sequence is TGTGCCAGTAGTATTATGAGTATTGGCCAGGGGGCGAACAATGAGCAGTTCTTC. Translating it yields CASSIMSIGQGANNEQFF.

This chain links TRBV29-1 with TRBJ2-5; possible D gene TRBD1, 6 bases. CDR1 is SQVTM, CDR2 ANQGSEA, per germline. This CDR3 is built from 14 residues. V was clipped by 0 bases and J by 4 bases, with 12 bases between them. CDR3 bases: TGCAGCGTTGAAGAGCCAGGGGTGGGAGAGACCCAGTACTTC. Its translation: CSVEEPGVGETQYF.

The rearrangement joins TRBV3-1 (or the pseudogene TRBV3-2) to TRBJ2-1; 9 nucleotides agree with TRBD1. V dropped 5 bases and J dropped 0; count of bases not matched to a gene: 8. The CDR3 spans 17 residues. The germline CDR1 and CDR2 sequences are LGHDT and YNNKEL (reference sequence). Here the CDR3 DNA reads TGTGCCAGCAGCGGGGACAGGGTGAAAAGCTCCTACAATGAGCAGTTCTTC. It yields the protein CASSGDRVKSSYNEQFF.

The chain's CDR3 is CASSLPKSEAFF. In nucleotides, the CDR3 is TGTGCCAGCAGTCTCCCGAAGAGTGAGGCTTTCTTT. This chain links TRBV12-3 or TRBV12-4 with TRBJ1-1; D call uncertain. CDR3 length equals 12 residues. V shed 5 bases and J shed 11 bases, with 15 bases lying between them.

This clone was counted a few times. The gene calls are TRBV14 and TRBJ1-2; tentatively, D is TRBD1 (6 bases). The V gene lost 0 bases and the J gene lost 10 bases, with 12 bases spanning the gap. Germline lookup yields CDR1 SGHDN and CDR2 FVKESK. CDR3 length equals 13 residues. DNA of the CDR3: TGTGCCAGCAGCCAAGATCTGGGGGGGGCCTACACCTTC. It translates to CASSQDLGGAYTF.

V is TRBV7-2 and J is TRBJ2-1; a possible D gene is TRBD2 (6 bases). Deletions cut 2 bases from V and 0 bases from J, with 14 bases between. This CDR3 spans 17 amino acids. The V gene's germline CDR1 is SGHTA and CDR2 FQGNSA. The CDR3 is CASSLLGAGSSYNEQFF. CDR3 bases: TGTGCCAGCAGCTTACTCGGGGCGGGGAGCTCCTACAATGAGCAGTTCTTC.

The chain joins TRBV11-2 to TRBJ2-1, with D perhaps matching TRBD2 (6 bases). Trimming took off 2 bases at V and 0 bases at J, with 11 bases between the two ends. The CDR3 has 16 amino acids. Germline CDR1 SGHAT, CDR2 FQNNGV. The CDR3 bases are TGTGCCAGCAGCTTACTTCGGGGGAGCTCCTACAATGAGCAGTTCTTC. It encodes CASSLLRGSSYNEQFF. Full variable domain (missing parts from reference TRBV11-2 and TRBJ2-1): EAGVAQSPRYKIIEKRQSVAFWCNPISGHATLYWYQQILGQGPKLLIQFQNNGVVDDSQLPKDRFSAERLKGVDSTLKIQPAKLEDSAVYLCASSLLRGSSYNEQFFGPGTRLTVL.

The rearrangement links TRBV6-2 or TRBV6-3 to TRBJ2-7; 8 bases align to TRBD1. This CDR3 is built from 13 residues. Germline V gene lookup returns CDR1 MNHEY and CDR2 SVGEGT. With V trimmed by 6 bases and J by 3 bases, 4 bases remained unmatched. CDR3 in amino acids: CASSLDRGYEQYF. The CDR3 DNA reads TGTGCCAGCAGCCTCGACAGGGGCTACGAGCAGTACTTC.